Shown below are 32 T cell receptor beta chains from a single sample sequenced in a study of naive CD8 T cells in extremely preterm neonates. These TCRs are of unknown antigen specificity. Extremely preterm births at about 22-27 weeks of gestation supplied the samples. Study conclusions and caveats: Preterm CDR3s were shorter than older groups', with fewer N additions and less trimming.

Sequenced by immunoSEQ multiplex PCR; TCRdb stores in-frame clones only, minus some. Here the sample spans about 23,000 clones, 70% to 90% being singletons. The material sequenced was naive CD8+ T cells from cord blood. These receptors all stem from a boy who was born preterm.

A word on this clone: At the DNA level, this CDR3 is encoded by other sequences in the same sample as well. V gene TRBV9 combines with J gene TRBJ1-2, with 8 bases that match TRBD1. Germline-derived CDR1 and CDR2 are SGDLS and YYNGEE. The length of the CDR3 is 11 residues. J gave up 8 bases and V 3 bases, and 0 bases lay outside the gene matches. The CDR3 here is CASSGQGGYTF. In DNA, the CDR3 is TGTGCCAGCAGCGGACAGGGGGGCTACACCTTC.

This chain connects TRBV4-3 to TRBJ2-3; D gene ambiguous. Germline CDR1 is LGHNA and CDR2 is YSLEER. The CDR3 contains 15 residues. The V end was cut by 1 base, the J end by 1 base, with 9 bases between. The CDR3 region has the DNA TGCGCCAGCAGCCAAGTTTATAGGGGCACAGATACGCAGTATTTT. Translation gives CASSQVYRGTDTQYF.

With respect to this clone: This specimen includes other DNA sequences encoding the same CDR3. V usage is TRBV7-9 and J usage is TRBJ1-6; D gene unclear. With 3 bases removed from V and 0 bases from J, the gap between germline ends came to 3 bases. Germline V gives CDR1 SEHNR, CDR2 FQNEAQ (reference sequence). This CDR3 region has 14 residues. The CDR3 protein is CASSLDSYNSPLHF. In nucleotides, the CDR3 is TGTGCCAGCAGCTTGGACTCCTATAATTCACCCCTCCACTTT.

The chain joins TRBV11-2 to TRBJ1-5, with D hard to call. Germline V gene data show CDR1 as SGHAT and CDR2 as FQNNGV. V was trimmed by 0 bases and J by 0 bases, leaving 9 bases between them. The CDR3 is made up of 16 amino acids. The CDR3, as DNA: TGTGCCAGCAGCTTAGACTTAGCTTATAGCAATCAGCCCCAGCATTTT. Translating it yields CASSLDLAYSNQPQHF.

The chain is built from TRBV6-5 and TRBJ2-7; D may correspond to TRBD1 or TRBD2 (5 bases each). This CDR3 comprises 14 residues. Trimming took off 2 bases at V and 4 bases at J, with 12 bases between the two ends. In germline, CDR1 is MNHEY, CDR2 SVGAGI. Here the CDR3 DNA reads TGTGCCAGCAGTTACGGGGGTACCGATTACGAGCAGTACTTC. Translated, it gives CASSYGGTDYEQYF.

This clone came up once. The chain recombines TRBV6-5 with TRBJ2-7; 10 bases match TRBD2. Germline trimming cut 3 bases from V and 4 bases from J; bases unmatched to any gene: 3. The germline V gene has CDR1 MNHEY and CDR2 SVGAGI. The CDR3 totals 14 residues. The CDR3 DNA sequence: TGTGCCAGCAGTTATACTAGCGGGGCGTACGAGCAGTACTTC. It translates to CASSYTSGAYEQYF.

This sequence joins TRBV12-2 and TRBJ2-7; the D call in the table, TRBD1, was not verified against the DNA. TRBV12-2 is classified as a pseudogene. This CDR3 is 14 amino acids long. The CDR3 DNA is TGTGCAAGTCGCTCCGGGACAGGGGGCTACGAGCAGTACTTC. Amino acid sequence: CASRSGTGGYEQYF.

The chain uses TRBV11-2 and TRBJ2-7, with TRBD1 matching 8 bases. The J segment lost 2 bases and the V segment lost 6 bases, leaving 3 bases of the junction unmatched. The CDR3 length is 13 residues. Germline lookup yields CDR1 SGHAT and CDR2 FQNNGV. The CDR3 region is CASRPGGAYEQYF. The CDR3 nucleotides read TGTGCCAGCAGGCCAGGGGGCGCCTACGAGCAGTACTTC.

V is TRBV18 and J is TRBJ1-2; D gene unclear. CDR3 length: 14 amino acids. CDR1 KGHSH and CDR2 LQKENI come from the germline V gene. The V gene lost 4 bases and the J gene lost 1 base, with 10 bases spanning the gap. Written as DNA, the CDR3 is TGTGCCAGCTCACTAAATGACCGTAACTATGGCTACACCTTC. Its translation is CASSLNDRNYGYTF.

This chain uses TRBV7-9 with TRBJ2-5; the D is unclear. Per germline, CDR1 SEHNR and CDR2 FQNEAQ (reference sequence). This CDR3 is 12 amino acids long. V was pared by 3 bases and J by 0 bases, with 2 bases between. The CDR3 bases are TGTGCCAGCAGCTTGGACCAAGAGACCCAGTACTTC. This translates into CASSLDQETQYF.

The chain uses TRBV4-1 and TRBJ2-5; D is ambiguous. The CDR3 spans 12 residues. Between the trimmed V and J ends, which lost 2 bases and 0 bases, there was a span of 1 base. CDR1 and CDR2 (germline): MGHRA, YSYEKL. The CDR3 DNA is TGCGCCAGCAGCCAAAACCAAGAGACCCAGTACTTC. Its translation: CASSQNQETQYF.

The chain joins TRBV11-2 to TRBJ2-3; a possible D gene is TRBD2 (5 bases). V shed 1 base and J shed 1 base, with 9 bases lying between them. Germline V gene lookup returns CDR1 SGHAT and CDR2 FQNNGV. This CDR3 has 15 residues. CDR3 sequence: CASSLVYGGTDTQYF. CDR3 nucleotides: TGTGCCAGCAGCTTAGTATACGGGGGCACAGATACGCAGTATTTT.

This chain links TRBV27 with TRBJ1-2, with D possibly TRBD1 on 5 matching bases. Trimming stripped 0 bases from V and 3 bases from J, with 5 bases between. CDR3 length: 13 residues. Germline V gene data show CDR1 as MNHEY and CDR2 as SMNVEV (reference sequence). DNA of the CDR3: TGTGCCAGCAGTTTATCGGGACACTATGGCTACACCTTC. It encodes CASSLSGHYGYTF.

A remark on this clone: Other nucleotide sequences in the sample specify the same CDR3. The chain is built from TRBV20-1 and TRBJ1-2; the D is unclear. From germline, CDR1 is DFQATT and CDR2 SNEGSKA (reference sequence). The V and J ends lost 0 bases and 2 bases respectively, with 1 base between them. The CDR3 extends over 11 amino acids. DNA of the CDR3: TGCAGTGCTAGAGACAACTATGGCTACACCTTC. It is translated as CSARDNYGYTF.

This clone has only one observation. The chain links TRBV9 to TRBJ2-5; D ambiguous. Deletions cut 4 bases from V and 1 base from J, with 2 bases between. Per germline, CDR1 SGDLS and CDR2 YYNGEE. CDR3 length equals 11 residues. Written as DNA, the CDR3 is TGTGCCAGCAGCCTCCAAGAGACCCAGTACTTC. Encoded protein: CASSLQETQYF.

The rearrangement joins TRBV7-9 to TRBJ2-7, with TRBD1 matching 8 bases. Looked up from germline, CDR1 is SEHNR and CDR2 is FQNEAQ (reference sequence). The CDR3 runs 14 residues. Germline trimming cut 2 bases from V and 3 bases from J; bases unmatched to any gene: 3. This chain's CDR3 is CASSLIGQGYEQYF. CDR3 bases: TGTGCCAGCAGCTTAATAGGACAGGGCTACGAGCAGTACTTC.

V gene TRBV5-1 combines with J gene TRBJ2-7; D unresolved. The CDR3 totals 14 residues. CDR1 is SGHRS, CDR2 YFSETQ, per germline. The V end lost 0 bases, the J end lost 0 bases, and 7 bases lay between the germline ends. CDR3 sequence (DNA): TGCGCCAGCAGCTTGGGGTACGTCTCCTACGAGCAGTACTTC. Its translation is CASSLGYVSYEQYF. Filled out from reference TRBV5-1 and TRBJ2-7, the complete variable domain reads KAGVTQTPRYLIKTRGQQVTLSCSPISGHRSVSWYQQTPGQGLQFLFEYFSETQRNKGNFPGRFSGRQFSNSRSEMNVSTLELGDSALYLCASSLGYVSYEQYFGPGTRLTVT.

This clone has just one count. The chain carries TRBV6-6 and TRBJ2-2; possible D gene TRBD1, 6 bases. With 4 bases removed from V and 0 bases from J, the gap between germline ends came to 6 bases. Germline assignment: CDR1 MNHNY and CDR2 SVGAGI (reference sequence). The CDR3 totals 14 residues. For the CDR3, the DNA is TGTGCCAGCAGTTGGACAGCGAACACCGGGGAGCTGTTTTTT. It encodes CASSWTANTGELFF.

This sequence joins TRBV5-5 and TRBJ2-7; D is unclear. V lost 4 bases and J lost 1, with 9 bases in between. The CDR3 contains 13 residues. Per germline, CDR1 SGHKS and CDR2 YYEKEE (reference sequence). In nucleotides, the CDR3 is TGTGCCAGCAGCCCGGACGGATCCTACGAGCAGTACTTC. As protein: CASSPDGSYEQYF.

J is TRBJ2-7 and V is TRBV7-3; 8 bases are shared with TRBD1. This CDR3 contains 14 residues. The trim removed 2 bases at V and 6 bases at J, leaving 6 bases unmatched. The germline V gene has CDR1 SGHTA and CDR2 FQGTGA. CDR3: CASSLFGGQGEQYF. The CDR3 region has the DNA TGTGCCAGCAGCTTATTTGGTGGACAGGGCGAGCAGTACTTC.

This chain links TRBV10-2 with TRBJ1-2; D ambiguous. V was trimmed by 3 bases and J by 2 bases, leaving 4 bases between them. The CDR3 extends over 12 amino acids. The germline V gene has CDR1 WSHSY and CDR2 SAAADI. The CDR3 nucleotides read TGCGCCAGCAGTGACAAAAACTATGGCTACACCTTC. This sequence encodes CASSDKNYGYTF.

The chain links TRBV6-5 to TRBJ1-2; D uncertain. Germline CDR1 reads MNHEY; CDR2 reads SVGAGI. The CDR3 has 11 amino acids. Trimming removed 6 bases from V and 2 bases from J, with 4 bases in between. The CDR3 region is CASRGNYGYTF. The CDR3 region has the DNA TGTGCCAGCAGGGGGAACTATGGCTACACCTTC.

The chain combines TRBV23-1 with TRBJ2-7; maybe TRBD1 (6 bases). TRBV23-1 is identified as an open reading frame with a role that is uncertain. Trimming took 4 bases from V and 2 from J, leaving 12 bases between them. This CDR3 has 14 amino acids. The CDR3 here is CASSRGGGPYEQYF. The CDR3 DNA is TGCGCCAGCAGTCGAGGGGGTGGCCCCTACGAGCAGTACTTC.

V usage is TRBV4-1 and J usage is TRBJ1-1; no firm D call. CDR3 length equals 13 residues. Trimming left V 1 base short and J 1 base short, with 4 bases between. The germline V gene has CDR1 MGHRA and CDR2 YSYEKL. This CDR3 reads CASSQGRNTEAFF. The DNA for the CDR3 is TGCGCCAGCAGCCAAGGCAGGAACACTGAAGCTTTCTTT.

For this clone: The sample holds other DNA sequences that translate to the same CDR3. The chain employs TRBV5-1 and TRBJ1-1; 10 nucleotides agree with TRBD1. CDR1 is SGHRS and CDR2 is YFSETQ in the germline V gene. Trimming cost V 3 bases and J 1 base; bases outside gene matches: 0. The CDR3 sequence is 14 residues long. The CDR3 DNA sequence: TGCGCCAGCAGCTGGACAGGGGGGAACACTGAAGCTTTCTTT. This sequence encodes CASSWTGGNTEAFF.

As DNA, the CDR3 is TGTGCCTGGACTCTAGGGGCAGGGGGCTATGGCTACACCTTC. This gives the protein CAWTLGAGGYGYTF. The chain combines TRBV30 with TRBJ1-2; 7 nucleotides agree with TRBD1. This CDR3 has 14 amino acids. V gave up 4 bases and J gave up 4 bases; unmatched junction bases: 9. Per germline, CDR1 GTSNPN and CDR2 SVGIG (reference sequence). The complete variable domain, with remaining parts taken from reference TRBV30 and TRBJ1-2, reads SQTIHQWPATLVQPVGSPLSLECTVEGTSNPNLYWYRQAAGRGLQLLFYSVGIGQISSEVPQNLSASRPQDRQFILSSKKLLLSDSGFYLCAWTLGAGGYGYTFGSGTRLTVV.

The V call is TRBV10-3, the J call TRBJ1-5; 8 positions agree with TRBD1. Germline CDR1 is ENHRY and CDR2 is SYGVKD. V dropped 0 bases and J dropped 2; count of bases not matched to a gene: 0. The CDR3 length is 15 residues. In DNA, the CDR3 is TGTGCCATCAGTGAGTCGACAGGGGGCAATCAGCCCCAGCATTTT. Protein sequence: CAISESTGGNQPQHF.

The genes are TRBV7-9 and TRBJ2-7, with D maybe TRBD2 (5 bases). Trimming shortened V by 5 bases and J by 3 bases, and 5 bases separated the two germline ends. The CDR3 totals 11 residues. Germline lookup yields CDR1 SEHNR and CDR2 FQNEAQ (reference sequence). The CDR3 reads CASSGLYEQYF. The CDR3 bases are TGTGCCAGCAGCGGACTCTACGAGCAGTACTTC.

This CDR3 is CASSLTPQGGSGNTIYF. Written as DNA, the CDR3 is TGTGCCAGCAGCTTAACTCCCCAGGGGGGCTCTGGAAACACCATATATTTT. The chain couples TRBV7-3 to TRBJ1-3; TRBD1 aligns across 7 bases. This CDR3 region has 17 residues. Germline lookup yields CDR1 SGHTA and CDR2 FQGTGA. V was clipped by 0 bases and J by 0 bases; unmatched bases: 5.

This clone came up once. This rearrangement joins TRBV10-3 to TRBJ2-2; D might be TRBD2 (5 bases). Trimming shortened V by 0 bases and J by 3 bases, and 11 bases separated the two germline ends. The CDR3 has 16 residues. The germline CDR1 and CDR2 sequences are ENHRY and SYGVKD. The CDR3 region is CAISESLARDTGELFF. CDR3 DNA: TGTGCCATCAGTGAGTCATTAGCGAGGGACACCGGGGAGCTGTTTTTT.

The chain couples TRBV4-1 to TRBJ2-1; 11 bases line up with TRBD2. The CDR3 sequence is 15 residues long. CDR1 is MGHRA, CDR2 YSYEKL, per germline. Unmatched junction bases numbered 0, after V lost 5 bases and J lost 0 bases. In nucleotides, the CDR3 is TGCGCCAGCAGCACTAGCGGGGGCTCCTACAATGAGCAGTTCTTC. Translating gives CASSTSGGSYNEQFF.

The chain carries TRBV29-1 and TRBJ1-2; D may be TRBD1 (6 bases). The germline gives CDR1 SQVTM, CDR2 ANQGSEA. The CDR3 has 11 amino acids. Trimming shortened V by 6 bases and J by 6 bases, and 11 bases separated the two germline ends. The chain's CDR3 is CSVLRGDGYTF. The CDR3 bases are TGCAGCGTCCTAAGGGGGGATGGCTACACCTTC.